The table lists the clone carrying this T cell receptor (beta chain) with a count of one. The antigen remains unidentified. These data originate in a study of T cell responses to AZD1222 COVID-19 vaccine. Broader study findings: Clonal diversity was possibly underestimated, and white British individuals and females predominated among donors. Reports say nearly half of spike-specific TCRs go after unmutated variant regions.

The CDR3 runs 13 residues. The germline gives CDR1 MGHDK, CDR2 SYGVNS. Trimming pared 3 bases from V and 5 bases from J, leaving 8 bases between. Profiled with immunoSEQ multiplex PCR; TCRdb holds only in-frame clones, not every one. The sample consists of approximately 120,000 clones, around nine tenths of them appearing once. This chain links TRBV25-1 with TRBJ2-1; possibly TRBD1 for D (5 bases). Sequenced here: peripheral blood, sampled on day 0 of MenACWY control vaccination. The clonotype comes from an adult in good health. DNA of the CDR3: TGTGCCAGCAGTGACAGGGTGAACAATGAGCAGTTCTTC. Protein sequence: CASSDRVNNEQFF.